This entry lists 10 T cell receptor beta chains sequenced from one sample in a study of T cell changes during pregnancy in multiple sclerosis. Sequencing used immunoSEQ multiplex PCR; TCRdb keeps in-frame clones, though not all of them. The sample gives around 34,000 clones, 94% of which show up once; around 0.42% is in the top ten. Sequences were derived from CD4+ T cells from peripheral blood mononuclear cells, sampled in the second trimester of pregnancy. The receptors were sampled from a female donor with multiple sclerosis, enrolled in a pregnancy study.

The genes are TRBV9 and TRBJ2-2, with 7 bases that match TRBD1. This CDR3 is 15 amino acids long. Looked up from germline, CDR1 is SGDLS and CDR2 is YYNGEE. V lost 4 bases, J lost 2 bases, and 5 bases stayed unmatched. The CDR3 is CASSPRDSNTGELFF. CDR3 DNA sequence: TGTGCCAGCAGCCCCAGGGACAGCAACACCGGGGAGCTGTTTTTT.

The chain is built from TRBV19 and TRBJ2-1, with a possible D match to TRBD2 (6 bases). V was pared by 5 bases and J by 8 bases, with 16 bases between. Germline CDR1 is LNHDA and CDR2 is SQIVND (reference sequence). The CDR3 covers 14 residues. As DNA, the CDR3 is TGTGCCAGTAGTTCAAGGGCGGGGTTTGATGAGCAGTTCTTC. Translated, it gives CASSSRAGFDEQFF.

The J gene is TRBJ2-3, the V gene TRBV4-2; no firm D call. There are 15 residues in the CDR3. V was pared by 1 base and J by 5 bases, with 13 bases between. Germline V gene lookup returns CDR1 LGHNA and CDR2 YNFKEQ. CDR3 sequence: CASSQVSPGGDTQYF. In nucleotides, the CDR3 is TGTGCCAGCAGCCAAGTTTCCCCCGGTGGAGATACGCAGTATTTT.

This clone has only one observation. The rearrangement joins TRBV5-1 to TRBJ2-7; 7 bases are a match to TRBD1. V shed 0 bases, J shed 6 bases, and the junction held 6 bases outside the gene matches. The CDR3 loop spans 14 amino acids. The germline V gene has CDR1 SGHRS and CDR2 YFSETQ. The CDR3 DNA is TGCGCCAGCAGCTTGGAGGGGGCGTTAGGCGAGCAGTACTTC. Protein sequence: CASSLEGALGEQYF.

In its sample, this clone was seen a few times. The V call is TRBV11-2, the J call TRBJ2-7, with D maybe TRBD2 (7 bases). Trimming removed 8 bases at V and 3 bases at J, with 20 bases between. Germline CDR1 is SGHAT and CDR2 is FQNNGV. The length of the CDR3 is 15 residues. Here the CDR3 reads CASARSGGRGYEQYF. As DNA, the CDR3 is TGTGCCAGCGCCCGATCCGGGGGGCGGGGCTACGAGCAGTACTTC.

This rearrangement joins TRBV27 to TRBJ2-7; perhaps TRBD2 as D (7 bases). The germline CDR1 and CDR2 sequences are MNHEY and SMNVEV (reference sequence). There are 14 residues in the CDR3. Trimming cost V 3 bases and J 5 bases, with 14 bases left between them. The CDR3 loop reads CASSLGGGGNEQYF. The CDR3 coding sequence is TGTGCCAGCAGTTTGGGGGGGGGCGGCAACGAGCAGTACTTC.

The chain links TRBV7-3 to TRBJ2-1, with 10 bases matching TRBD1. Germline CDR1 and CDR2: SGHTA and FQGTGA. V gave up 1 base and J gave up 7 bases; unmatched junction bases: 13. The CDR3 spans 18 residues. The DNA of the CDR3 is TGTGCCAGCAGCTTAATGCCGGTTCCGGGACAGGGGATAAATGAGCAGTTCTTC. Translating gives CASSLMPVPGQGINEQFF.

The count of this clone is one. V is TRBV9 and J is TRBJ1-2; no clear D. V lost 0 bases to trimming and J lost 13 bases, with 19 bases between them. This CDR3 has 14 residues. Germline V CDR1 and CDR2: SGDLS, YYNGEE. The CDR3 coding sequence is TGTGCCAGCAGCGTAGACGACAAACATCAACGACGCACCTTC. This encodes CASSVDDKHQRRTF.

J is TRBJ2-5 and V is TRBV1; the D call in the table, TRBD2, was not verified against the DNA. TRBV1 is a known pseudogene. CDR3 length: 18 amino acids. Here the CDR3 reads CTSSQATSGRAQGETQYF. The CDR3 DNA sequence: TGCACCAGCAGCCAAGCGACTAGCGGGAGGGCCCAGGGAGAGACCCAGTACTTC.

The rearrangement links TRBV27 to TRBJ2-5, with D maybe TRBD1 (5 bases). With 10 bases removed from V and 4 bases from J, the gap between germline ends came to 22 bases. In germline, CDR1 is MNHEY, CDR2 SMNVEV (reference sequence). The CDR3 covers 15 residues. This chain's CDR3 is CATQPLRQGGETQYF. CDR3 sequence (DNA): TGTGCCACCCAGCCCCTGAGGCAGGGTGGAGAGACCCAGTACTTC.